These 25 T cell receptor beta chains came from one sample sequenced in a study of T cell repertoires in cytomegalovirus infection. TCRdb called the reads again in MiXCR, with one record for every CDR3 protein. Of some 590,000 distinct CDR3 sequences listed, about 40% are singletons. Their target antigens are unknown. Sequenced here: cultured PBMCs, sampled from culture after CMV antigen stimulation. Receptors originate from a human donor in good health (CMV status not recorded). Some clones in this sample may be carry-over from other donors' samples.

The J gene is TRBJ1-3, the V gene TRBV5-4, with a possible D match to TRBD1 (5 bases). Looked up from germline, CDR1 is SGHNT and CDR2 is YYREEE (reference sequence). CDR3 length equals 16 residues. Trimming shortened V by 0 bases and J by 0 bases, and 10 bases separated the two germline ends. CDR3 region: CASSLGGPSSGNTIYF. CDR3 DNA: TGTGCCAGCAGCTTGGGGGGCCCCAGCTCTGGAAACACCATATATTTT.

The CDR3 is CASSTTGRANTGELFF. The CDR3 DNA reads as TGTGCCAGCAGTACCACAGGGCGTGCGAACACCGGGGAGCTGTTTTTT. The genes are TRBV27 and TRBJ2-2; D may be TRBD1 (6 bases). CDR1 is MNHEY and CDR2 is SMNVEV in the germline V gene (reference sequence). V shed 5 bases and J shed 0 bases, with 13 bases lying between them. The length of the CDR3 is 16 residues.

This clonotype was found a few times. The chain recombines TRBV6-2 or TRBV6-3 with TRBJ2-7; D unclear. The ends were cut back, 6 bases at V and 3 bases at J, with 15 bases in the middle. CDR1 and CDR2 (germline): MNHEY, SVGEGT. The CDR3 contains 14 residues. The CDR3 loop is CASSPPDPLYEQYF. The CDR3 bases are TGTGCCAGCAGCCCTCCTGACCCCCTCTACGAGCAGTACTTC.

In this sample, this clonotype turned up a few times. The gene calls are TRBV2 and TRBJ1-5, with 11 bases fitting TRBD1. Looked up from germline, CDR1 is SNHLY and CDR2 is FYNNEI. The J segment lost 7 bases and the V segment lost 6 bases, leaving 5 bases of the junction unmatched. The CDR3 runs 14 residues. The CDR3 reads CASRRTGGYQPQHF. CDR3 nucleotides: TGTGCCAGCAGGAGGACAGGGGGCTACCAGCCCCAGCATTTT. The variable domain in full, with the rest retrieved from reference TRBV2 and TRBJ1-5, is EPEVTQTPSHQVTQMGQEVILRCVPISNHLYFYWYRQILGQKVEFLVSFYNNEISEKSEIFDDQFSVERPDGSNFTLKIRSTKLEDSAMYFCASRRTGGYQPQHFGDGTRLSIL.

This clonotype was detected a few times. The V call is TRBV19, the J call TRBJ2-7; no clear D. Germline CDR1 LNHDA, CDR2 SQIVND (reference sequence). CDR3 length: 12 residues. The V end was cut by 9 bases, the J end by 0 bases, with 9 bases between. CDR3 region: CASVAPSYEQYF. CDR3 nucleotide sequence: TGTGCCAGCGTAGCCCCCTCCTACGAGCAGTACTTC.

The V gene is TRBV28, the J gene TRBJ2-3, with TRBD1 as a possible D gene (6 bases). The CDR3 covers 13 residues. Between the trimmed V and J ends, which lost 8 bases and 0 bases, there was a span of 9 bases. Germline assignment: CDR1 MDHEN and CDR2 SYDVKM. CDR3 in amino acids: CASGQPSTDTQYF. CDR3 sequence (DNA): TGTGCCAGCGGACAGCCTAGCACAGATACGCAGTATTTT.

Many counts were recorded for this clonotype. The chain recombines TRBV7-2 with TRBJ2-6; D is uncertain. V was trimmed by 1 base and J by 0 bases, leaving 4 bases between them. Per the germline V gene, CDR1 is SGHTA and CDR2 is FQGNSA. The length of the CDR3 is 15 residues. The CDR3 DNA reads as TGTGCCAGCAGCTTAGGCAGCTCTGGGGCCAACGTCCTGACTTTC. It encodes CASSLGSSGANVLTF.

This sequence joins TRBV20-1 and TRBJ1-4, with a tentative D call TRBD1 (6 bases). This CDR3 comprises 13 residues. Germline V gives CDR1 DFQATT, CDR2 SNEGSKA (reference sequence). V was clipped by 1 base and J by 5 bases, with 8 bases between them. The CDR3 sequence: CSARVGQNEKLFF. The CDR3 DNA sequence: TGCAGTGCTAGAGTAGGACAGAATGAAAAACTGTTTTTT.

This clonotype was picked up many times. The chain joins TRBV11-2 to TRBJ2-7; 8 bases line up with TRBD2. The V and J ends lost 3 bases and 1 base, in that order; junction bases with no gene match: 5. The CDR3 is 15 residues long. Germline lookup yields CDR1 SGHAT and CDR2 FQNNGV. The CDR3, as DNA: TGTGCCAGCAGCTTTAGCGGGGTGGGTTCCTACGAGCAGTACTTC. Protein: CASSFSGVGSYEQYF.

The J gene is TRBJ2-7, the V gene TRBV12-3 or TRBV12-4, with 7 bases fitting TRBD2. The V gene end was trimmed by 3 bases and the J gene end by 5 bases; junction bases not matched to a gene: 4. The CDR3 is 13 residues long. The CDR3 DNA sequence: TGTGCCAGCAGTTTCGGGCGGGAGAACGAGCAGTACTTC. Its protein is CASSFGRENEQYF.

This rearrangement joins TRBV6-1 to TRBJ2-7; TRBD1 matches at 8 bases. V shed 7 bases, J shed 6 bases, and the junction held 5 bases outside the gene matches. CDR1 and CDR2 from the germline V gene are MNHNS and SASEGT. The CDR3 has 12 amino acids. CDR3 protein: CASTGQGSEQYF. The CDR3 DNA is TGTGCCAGCACCGGACAGGGATCCGAGCAGTACTTC.

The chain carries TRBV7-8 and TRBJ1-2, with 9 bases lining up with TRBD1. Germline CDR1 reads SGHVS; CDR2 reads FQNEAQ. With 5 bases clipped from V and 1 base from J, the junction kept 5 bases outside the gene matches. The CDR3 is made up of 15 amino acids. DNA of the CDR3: TGTGCCAGCAGCCCCGGGACAGGGCTTAACTATGGCTACACCTTC. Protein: CASSPGTGLNYGYTF. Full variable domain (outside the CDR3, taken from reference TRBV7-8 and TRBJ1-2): GAGVSQSPRYKVAKRGQDVALRCDPISGHVSLFWYQQALGQGPEFLTYFQNEAQLDKSGLPSDRFFAERPEGSVSTLKIQRTQQEDSAVYLCASSPGTGLNYGYTFGSGTRLTVV.

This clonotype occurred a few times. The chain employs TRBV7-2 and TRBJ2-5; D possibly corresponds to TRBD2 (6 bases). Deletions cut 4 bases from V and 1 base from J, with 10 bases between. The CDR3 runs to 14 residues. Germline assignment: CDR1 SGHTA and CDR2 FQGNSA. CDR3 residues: CASSSILAQETQYF. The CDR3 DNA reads TGTGCCAGCAGCTCCATACTAGCCCAAGAGACCCAGTACTTC.

The CDR3 region is CSAQARPLNNEQFF. Here the CDR3 DNA reads TGCAGTGCTCAAGCCAGACCCCTTAACAATGAGCAGTTCTTC. This chain links TRBV20-1 with TRBJ2-1; D gene ambiguous. Germline V gene lookup returns CDR1 DFQATT and CDR2 SNEGSKA (reference sequence). The CDR3 totals 14 residues. The V end was cut by 5 bases, the J end by 5 bases, with 16 bases between.

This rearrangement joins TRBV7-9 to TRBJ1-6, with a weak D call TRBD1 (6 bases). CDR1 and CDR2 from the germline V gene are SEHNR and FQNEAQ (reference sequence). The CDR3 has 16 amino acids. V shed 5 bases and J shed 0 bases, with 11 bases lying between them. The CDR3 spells CASSTDSSSYNSPLHF. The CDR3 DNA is TGTGCCAGCAGCACGGACAGCAGCTCCTATAATTCACCCCTCCACTTT. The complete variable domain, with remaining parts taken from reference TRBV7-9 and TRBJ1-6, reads DTGVSQNPRHKITKRGQNVTFRCDPISEHNRLYWYRQTLGQGPEFLTYFQNEAQLEKSRLLSDRFSAERPKGSFSTLEIQRTEQGDSAMYLCASSTDSSSYNSPLHFGNGTRLTVT.

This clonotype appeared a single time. CDR3 bases: TGCGCCAGCAGCCGGCCGGGACAGACAAATCAGCCCCAGCATTTT. This encodes CASSRPGQTNQPQHF. The J gene is TRBJ1-5, the V gene TRBV4-1; TRBD1 aligns across 7 bases. This CDR3 spans 15 amino acids. After removal of 4 bases from V and 4 bases from J, the junction contained 7 bases not matched to a gene. Germline V CDR1 and CDR2: MGHRA, YSYEKL.

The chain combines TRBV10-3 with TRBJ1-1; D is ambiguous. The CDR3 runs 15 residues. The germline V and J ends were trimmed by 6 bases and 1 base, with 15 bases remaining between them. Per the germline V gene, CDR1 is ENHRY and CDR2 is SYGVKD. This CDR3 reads CAIRPRSQENTEAFF. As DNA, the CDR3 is TGTGCCATCAGGCCACGATCTCAGGAGAACACTGAAGCTTTCTTT.

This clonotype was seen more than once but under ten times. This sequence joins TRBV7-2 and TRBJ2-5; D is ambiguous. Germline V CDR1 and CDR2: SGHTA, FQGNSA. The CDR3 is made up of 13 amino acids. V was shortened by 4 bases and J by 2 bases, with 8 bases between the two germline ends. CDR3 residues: CASSSSRQETQYF. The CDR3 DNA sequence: TGTGCCAGCAGCTCCAGTAGGCAAGAGACCCAGTACTTC.

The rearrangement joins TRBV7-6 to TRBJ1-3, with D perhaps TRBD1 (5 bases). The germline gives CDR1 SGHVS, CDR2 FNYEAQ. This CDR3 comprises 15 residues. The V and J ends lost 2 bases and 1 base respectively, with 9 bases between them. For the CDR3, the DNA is TGTGCCAGCAGCTTATTCCAGGGTTCTGGAAACACCATATATTTT. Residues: CASSLFQGSGNTIYF.

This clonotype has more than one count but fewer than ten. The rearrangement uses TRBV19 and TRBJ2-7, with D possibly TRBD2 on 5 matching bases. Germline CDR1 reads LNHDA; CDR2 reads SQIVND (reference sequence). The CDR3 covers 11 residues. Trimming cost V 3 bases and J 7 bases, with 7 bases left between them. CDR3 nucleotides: TGTGCCAGTAGTATCTCGGGGGAGCAGTACTTC. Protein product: CASSISGEQYF.

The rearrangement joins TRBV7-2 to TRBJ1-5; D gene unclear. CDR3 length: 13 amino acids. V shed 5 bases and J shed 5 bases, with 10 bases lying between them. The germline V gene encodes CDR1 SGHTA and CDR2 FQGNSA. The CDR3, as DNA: TGTGCCAGCAGCATCCACCGGGATCAGCCCCAGCATTTT. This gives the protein CASSIHRDQPQHF.

The CDR3 nucleotides read TGTGCCAGTAGTACCCTATGGCATAATTATCAGCCCCAGCATTTT. Translated, it gives CASSTLWHNYQPQHF. The rearrangement uses TRBV19 and TRBJ1-5; D call uncertain. Germline CDR1 LNHDA, CDR2 SQIVND (reference sequence). Trimming shortened V by 4 bases and J by 5 bases, and 15 bases separated the two germline ends. This CDR3 is 15 amino acids long.

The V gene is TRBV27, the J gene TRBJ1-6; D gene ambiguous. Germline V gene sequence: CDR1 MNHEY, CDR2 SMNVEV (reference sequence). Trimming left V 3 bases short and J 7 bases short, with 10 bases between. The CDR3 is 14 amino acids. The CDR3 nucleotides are TGTGCCAGCAGTTTGGTGCGGGAAAATTCACCCCTCCACTTT. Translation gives CASSLVRENSPLHF.

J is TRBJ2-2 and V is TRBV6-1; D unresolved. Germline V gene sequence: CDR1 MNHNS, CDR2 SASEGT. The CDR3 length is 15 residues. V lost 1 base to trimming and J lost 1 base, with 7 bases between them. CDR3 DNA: TGTGCCAGCAGTGAAGGTTCAAGGAACACCGGGGAGCTGTTTTTT. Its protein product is CASSEGSRNTGELFF.

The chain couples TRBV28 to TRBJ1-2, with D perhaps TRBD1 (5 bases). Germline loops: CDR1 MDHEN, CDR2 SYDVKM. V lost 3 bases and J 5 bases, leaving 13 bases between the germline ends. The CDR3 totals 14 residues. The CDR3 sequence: CASSFQGLIYGYTF. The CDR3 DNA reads TGTGCCAGCAGTTTCCAGGGACTCATTTATGGCTACACCTTC.